The sequence of this T cell receptor (beta chain) was determined in a study of OX40 agonist ivuxolimab in advanced cancers. General notes on the study: The costimulatory receptor OX40 (CD134) was targeted by ivuxolimab, a fully human IgG2 agonistic monoclonal antibody. Intravenous ivuxolimab was administered to patients every 2 weeks at six dose levels: 0.01, 0.1, 0.3, 1.5, 3 and 10 mg/kg. Of the roughly 52 dose-escalation patients, hepatocellular carcinoma was present in roughly 19, melanoma in roughly 15, renal cell carcinoma in 9 and head and neck cancer in 9. In the dose-escalation cohort, 82.7% of patients were male, and the mean age was roughly 60 years, with a range of about 23 to 80. Prior anti-PD-1, anti-PD-L1 or anti-CTLA-4 therapy was permitted, and checkpoint inhibitors had been received by about 44% of dose-escalation patients. Partial responses were achieved by three dose-escalation patients, of whom one had hepatocellular carcinoma and two had cutaneous melanoma. Peripheral TCRbeta sequencing aimed to test whether ivuxolimab altered TCR sequence diversity and caused clonal T-cell expansion. The paper describes the monotherapy dose-escalation part (N = 52 patients) of the phase I trial of ivuxolimab.

Patients with autoimmune disease history or receiving systemic immunosuppression were excluded from the trial. Peripheral blood for TCR sequencing was collected from all dose cohorts at baseline, on cycle 4 day 1, and on cycle 7 day 1. Samples were obtained from an open-label, multicenter, first-in-human phase I dose-escalation trial of ivuxolimab. Adults with locally advanced or metastatic melanoma, renal cell, hepatocellular, or head and neck squamous cell carcinoma were enrolled in the trial. Before TCR sequencing, CD4+ T cells and CD8+ T cells were sorted from peripheral blood as separate populations. Here is what the overall study found, with its caveats: Clonal expansion of both CD4+ and CD8+ blood T cells was observed from baseline to week 6 at doses 0.1 to 3.0 mg/kg. On average, CD8+ T cells showed more expanded clones than CD4+ T cells after ivuxolimab. Which antigens the clonally expanded peripheral T cells were specific for was not determined. Low levels of normalized T-cell clonal expansion were also shown by some nonresponding patients. Partial responders in the 0.1-3.0 mg/kg groups had among the lowest normalized peripheral clonal expansion, especially among CD8+ T cells.

As regards this clone: The antigen this receptor binds is unknown. Nothing much larger sits one base from this clone, and base qualities are not available.

The junction shows trimming of 2 bases on V and 0 bases on J, and the gene matches do not reach 1 base of it. Based on the germline V gene, the CDR1 and CDR2 sequences are MRHNA and SNTAGT. From cysteine to phenylalanine, the CDR3 is 16 amino acids long. The kept DNA is CDR3 alone, 48 bases in frame from the first base. For sequencing of the TCRbeta CDR3 region, genomic DNA was extracted from the sorted cells. The immunoSEQ Assay was used to sequence the TCRbeta CDR3 regions. Sourced from immuneACCESS, this table was stored by TCRdb with only in-frame sequences that have V and J called. A share of the clones is absent; for the studies checked, an unresolved V gene accounts for under half, and the remainder has no known explanation. For this sample there are 40,000 or so clones; around 93% appear just once. Clones ranked in the top ten supply approximately 9.6% of the sample.

The sequence came from an adult with an advanced solid tumor such as melanoma, head and neck, liver or kidney cancer. The V and J genes are TRBV6-4 and TRBJ2-6, and 7 junctional nucleotides match TRBD1. Material: CD4+ or CD8+ T cells sorted from blood, obtained in a trial of the OX40 agonist ivuxolimab. The CDR3 reads CASSDRDSSGANVLTF. The DNA is as follows: TGTGCCAGCAGTGACAGGGACAGCTCTGGGGCCAACGTCCTGACTTTC.